A single sample is the source of the 18 T cell receptor beta chains below, sequenced in a study of HIV-infected patients and healthy controls. Alpha and beta constant-region primers primed reverse transcription of around 500 ng RNA. Alpha and beta chain libraries were made separately by chain-specific third strand synthesis with multiplexing indices. MiXCR, run by TCRdb on the 5' RACE reads, gives a single entry per CDR3 protein. The table shows around 8,300 distinct CDR3 sequences, with approximately 6.3% occurring only once. Follow-up blood was drawn about 14 weeks, roughly three months, after antiretroviral therapy began. Whole blood was used without fractionation, so all unsorted peripheral T cells were included. The sequences come from blood, collected during antiretroviral therapy. The receptors were gathered from an adult with HIV infection.

This clonotype occurred many times. As an off-target read in a library built for alpha chains, this beta chain has a frequency of little significance. The chain links TRBV5-6 to TRBJ2-7; 7 bases agree with TRBD2. Germline trimming cut 0 bases from V and 2 bases from J; bases unmatched to any gene: 5. Germline V lookup: CDR1 SGHDT, CDR2 YYEEEE. The CDR3 is made up of 15 amino acids. CDR3 DNA sequence: TGTGCCAGCAGCTTGGGTAGCGGGCCAGCCTACGAGCAGTACTTC. It translates to CASSLGSGPAYEQYF.

By sample fraction, this clonotype is medium-sized. The library was built for alpha chains, so this beta chain is an off-target read and its size means little. The chain links TRBV9 to TRBJ2-1; 10 nucleotides match TRBD1. Germline loops: CDR1 SGDLS, CDR2 YYNGEE. J lost 8 bases, V lost 5 bases, and 10 bases had no gene match. The CDR3 has 15 amino acids. The chain's CDR3 is CASSSPGTGAHEQFF. The CDR3 coding sequence is TGTGCCAGCAGTTCCCCCGGGACAGGGGCCCATGAGCAGTTCTTC.

This clonotype appeared many times. Since the library was made to target alpha chains, this beta chain is a stray read and its abundance is not meaningful. The chain employs TRBV2 and TRBJ2-1, with D unresolved. Trimming took 3 bases from V and 0 from J, leaving 18 bases between them. This CDR3 is 18 amino acids long. Germline V gives CDR1 SNHLY, CDR2 FYNNEI. CDR3 loop: CASSEGYGRPGSYNEQFF. CDR3 DNA: TGTGCCAGCAGTGAGGGCTACGGTCGTCCTGGCTCCTACAATGAGCAGTTCTTC. Complete variable domain (other parts from reference TRBV2 and TRBJ2-1): EPEVTQTPSHQVTQMGQEVILRCVPISNHLYFYWYRQILGQKVEFLVSFYNNEISEKSEIFDDQFSVERPDGSNFTLKIRSTKLEDSAMYFCASSEGYGRPGSYNEQFFGPGTRLTVL.

Details on this clonotype: The library was prepared for alpha chains; this beta chain is a stray read, so its frequency means little. The chain links TRBV15 to TRBJ2-1; D is perhaps TRBD2 (5 bases). This CDR3 is built from 15 residues. V lost 1 base to trimming and J lost 3 bases, with 10 bases between them. From germline, CDR1 is LNHNV and CDR2 YYDKDF (reference sequence). CDR3 sequence: CATSRGEDFYNEQFF. CDR3 sequence (DNA): TGTGCCACCAGCAGAGGAGAGGACTTCTACAATGAGCAGTTCTTC.

This clonotype was recorded many times. As an off-target read in a library built for alpha chains, this beta chain has a frequency of little significance. The chain carries TRBV7-6 and TRBJ1-1; TRBD1 matches 7 bases. CDR3 length: 14 amino acids. The V gene end was trimmed by 4 bases and the J gene end by 5 bases; junction bases not matched to a gene: 7. Germline-derived CDR1 and CDR2 are SGHVS and FNYEAQ. For the CDR3, the DNA is TGTGCCAGCAGCTCGGGACAGCCGGGGACTGAAGCTTTCTTT. Residues: CASSSGQPGTEAFF.

In this sample, this clonotype turned up many times. This beta chain appears as a stray read in a library generated for alpha chains; its size is not informative. The rearrangement links TRBV7-2 to TRBJ2-3; 7 bases line up with TRBD2. The CDR3 runs to 13 residues. V dropped 1 base and J dropped 8; count of bases not matched to a gene: 3. Germline V gene data show CDR1 as SGHTA and CDR2 as FQGNSA. CDR3 sequence reads: CASSLGTSITQYF. In nucleotides, the CDR3 is TGTGCCAGCAGCTTAGGGACTAGTATTACGCAGTATTTT.

By share, this clonotype ranks as medium-sized. Because this beta chain is a stray read in a library intended to capture alpha chains, its abundance should not be given much weight. This sequence joins TRBV5-1 and TRBJ2-3, with 7 bases aligning to TRBD1. This CDR3 comprises 14 residues. V was pared by 4 bases and J by 5 bases, with 7 bases of the junction left unmatched. Germline CDR1 and CDR2: SGHRS and YFSETQ. The CDR3 nucleotides read TGCGCCAGCAGCCCAGGGACAGAGGGAGATACGCAGTATTTT. Translating gives CASSPGTEGDTQYF.

This clonotype was recorded at least ten times. In a library made to pick up alpha chains, this beta chain is a stray read with a size that means little. CDR3: CAISVEGTRYEQYF. The CDR3, as DNA: TGTGCCATCAGTGTAGAGGGGACCAGGTACGAGCAGTACTTC. The chain has TRBV10-3 and TRBJ2-7; D may correspond to TRBD1 or TRBD2 (5 bases each). The ends were cut back, 4 bases at V and 4 bases at J, with 14 bases in the middle. This CDR3 contains 14 residues. From germline, CDR1 is ENHRY and CDR2 SYGVKD.

In its sample, this clonotype is medium-sized. For a library built for alpha chains, this beta chain is a stray read; little rests on its size. The V and J genes are TRBV28 and TRBJ1-1; a weak D match, TRBD1 (5 bases). Germline CDR1 reads MDHEN; CDR2 reads SYDVKM. This CDR3 is built from 14 residues. Trimming took off 7 bases at V and 1 base at J, with 13 bases between the two ends. The CDR3 nucleotides are TGTGCCAGCACATTAGGGACTCAGAACACTGAAGCTTTCTTT. Encoded protein: CASTLGTQNTEAFF.

This clonotype is medium-sized within its sample. Within a library made for alpha chains, this beta chain is off target, and its count is uninformative. V is TRBV20-1 and J is TRBJ1-1; 7 bases are shared with TRBD1. Looked up from germline, CDR1 is DFQATT and CDR2 is SNEGSKA (reference sequence). With 7 bases clipped from V and 1 base from J, the junction kept 9 bases outside the gene matches. This CDR3 region has 14 residues. CDR3 sequence (DNA): TGCAGTGTTCCGGGACAGACATGGAACACTGAAGCTTTCTTT. It translates to CSVPGQTWNTEAFF.

This clonotype showed up many times. Being off target in a library aimed at alpha chains, this beta chain has a size of little meaning. The gene calls are TRBV3-1 and TRBJ2-1; 9 bases fit TRBD2. V shed 2 bases and J 9 bases; nucleotides not matched to a gene: 8. CDR3 length equals 15 residues. Per the germline V gene, CDR1 is LGHDT and CDR2 is YNNKEL (reference sequence). This CDR3 is CASSQPGLASLEQFF. The CDR3 nucleotides read TGTGCCAGCAGCCAACCGGGACTAGCTAGTCTTGAGCAGTTCTTC.

This clonotype was seen repeatedly, ten times or more. The library was prepared for alpha chains; this beta chain is a stray read, so its frequency means little. The rearrangement uses TRBV7-8 and TRBJ2-5; no clear D. CDR3 length equals 14 residues. The V and J ends lost 5 bases and 1 base respectively, with 11 bases between them. Germline-derived CDR1 and CDR2 are SGHVS and FQNEAQ. The CDR3 is CASSITVAQETQYF. Written as DNA, the CDR3 is TGTGCCAGCAGCATAACCGTGGCCCAAGAGACCCAGTACTTC. Variable domain in full (rest from reference TRBV7-8 and TRBJ2-5): GAGVSQSPRYKVAKRGQDVALRCDPISGHVSLFWYQQALGQGPEFLTYFQNEAQLDKSGLPSDRFFAERPEGSVSTLKIQRTQQEDSAVYLCASSITVAQETQYFGPGTRLLVL.

This clonotype was counted many times. This beta chain turned up in a library designed for alpha chains; as an off-target read, its abundance says little. The chain links TRBV9 to TRBJ2-3; 13 bases are a match to TRBD2. Germline values: CDR1 SGDLS, CDR2 YYNGEE. V lost 4 bases, J lost 3 bases, and 11 bases stayed unmatched. The CDR3 covers 18 residues. The CDR3 coding sequence is TGTGCCAGCAGCCTAGCCCCCGGGACTAGCGGGGAGACAGATACGCAGTATTTT. Residues: CASSLAPGTSGETDTQYF.

This clonotype was recorded many times. For a library built for alpha chains, this beta chain is a stray read; little rests on its size. This chain links TRBV6-5 with TRBJ2-6; no clear D. V gave up 0 bases and J gave up 0 bases, with 6 bases separating them. Per germline, CDR1 MNHEY and CDR2 SVGAGI. The CDR3 has 16 residues. CDR3 coding DNA: TGTGCCAGCAGTTACTCGGGCGTCTCTGGGGCCAACGTCCTGACTTTC. Translation: CASSYSGVSGANVLTF.

This clonotype was seen repeatedly, ten times or more. The library was prepared for alpha chains; this beta chain is a stray read, so its frequency means little. V and J are TRBV29-1 and TRBJ2-3, with D hard to call. This CDR3 comprises 14 residues. Germline loops: CDR1 SQVTM, CDR2 ANQGSEA. V was shortened by 4 bases and J by 0 bases, with 11 bases between the two germline ends. CDR3 sequence (DNA): TGCAGCGTTGGGAGAGGATCTAGCACAGATACGCAGTATTTT. It yields the protein CSVGRGSSTDTQYF.

This clonotype appeared many times. As an off-target read in a library built for alpha chains, this beta chain has a frequency of little significance. The V gene is TRBV28, the J gene TRBJ2-1; possibly TRBD2 for D (6 bases). The CDR3 is made up of 11 amino acids. CDR1 and CDR2 (germline): MDHEN, SYDVKM. The V end lost 5 bases, the J end lost 10 bases, and 9 bases lay between the germline ends. The CDR3 is CASSPLAEQFF. The CDR3 region has the DNA TGTGCCAGCAGTCCCCTAGCGGAGCAGTTCTTC. The variable domain in full, with the rest retrieved from reference TRBV28 and TRBJ2-1, is DVKVTQSSRYLVKRTGEKVFLECVQDMDHENMFWYRQDPGLGLRLIYFSYDVKMKEKGDIPEGYSVSREKKERFSLILESASTNQTSMYLCASSPLAEQFFGPGTRLTVL.

This clonotype is deemed medium-sized. This beta chain is a stray sequence in a library constructed for alpha chains; its clone size is not meaningful. The chain links TRBV12-3 or TRBV12-4 to TRBJ2-3; D tentatively reads TRBD1 or TRBD2 (5 bases each). This CDR3 has 14 residues. V was shortened by 0 bases and J by 1 base, with 5 bases between the two germline ends. The CDR3 spells CASSLAGGTDTQYF. In nucleotides, the CDR3 is TGTGCCAGCAGTTTAGCGGGGGGCACAGATACGCAGTATTTT.

This clonotype is categorized as medium-sized. Since it is a stray read in a library aimed at alpha chains, this beta chain has a size that is not meaningful. The gene calls are TRBV5-1 and TRBJ2-3, with TRBD2 as a possible D gene (6 bases). There are 17 residues in the CDR3. Trimming took off 6 bases at V and 2 bases at J, with 22 bases between the two ends. Germline CDR1 and CDR2: SGHRS and YFSETQ. CDR3 DNA: TGCGCCAGCACCCCGCTTGGATGGCGGGATATCACAGATACGCAGTATTTT. Protein: CASTPLGWRDITDTQYF. The full variable domain, in which reference TRBV5-1 and TRBJ2-3 provide the parts outside the CDR3, is KAGVTQTPRYLIKTRGQQVTLSCSPISGHRSVSWYQQTPGQGLQFLFEYFSETQRNKGNFPGRFSGRQFSNSRSEMNVSTLELGDSALYLCASTPLGWRDITDTQYFGPGTRLTVL.